This entry is about one TCR beta chain. With 4 bases clipped from V and 0 bases from J, the junction kept 11 bases outside the gene matches. The CDR3 is 17 residues long. The germline CDR1 and CDR2 sequences are SGDLS and YYNGEE. The data originate from a study of memory CD4+ T cells and cytomegalovirus serostatus. Clones were sequenced by immunoSEQ multiplex PCR, and TCRdb holds only the in-frame ones, with some missing. The sample has more than 45,000 clones; roughly four fifths are singletons. The sort gate was single viable CD3+CD4+CD8-CD45RO+ cells for memory CD4+ T cells. The TCR originated in an adult in good health and CMV-seropositive. Sequencing input: memory CD4+ T cells from blood. The V and J genes are TRBV9 and TRBJ2-3, with 7 bases identical to TRBD2. The CDR3 here is CASSPTWGGLSTDTQYF. CDR3 sequence (DNA): TGTGCCAGCAGCCCAACTTGGGGGGGACTTAGCACAGATACGCAGTATTTT.